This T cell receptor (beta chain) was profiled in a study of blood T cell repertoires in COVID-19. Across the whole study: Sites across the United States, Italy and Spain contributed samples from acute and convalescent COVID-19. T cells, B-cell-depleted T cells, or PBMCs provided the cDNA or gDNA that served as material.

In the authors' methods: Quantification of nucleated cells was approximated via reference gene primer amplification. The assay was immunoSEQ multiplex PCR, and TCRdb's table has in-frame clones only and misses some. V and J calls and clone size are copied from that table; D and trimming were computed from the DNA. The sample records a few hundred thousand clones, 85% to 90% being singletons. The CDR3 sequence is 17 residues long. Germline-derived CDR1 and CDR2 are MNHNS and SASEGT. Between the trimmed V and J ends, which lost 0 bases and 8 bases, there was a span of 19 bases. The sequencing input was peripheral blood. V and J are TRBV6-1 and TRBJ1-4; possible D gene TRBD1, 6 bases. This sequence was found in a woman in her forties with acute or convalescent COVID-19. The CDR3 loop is CASSEAATGIITEKLFF. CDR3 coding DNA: TGTGCCAGCAGTGAAGCGGCAACAGGGATAATCACGGAAAAACTGTTTTTT.